The 24 T cell receptor beta chains below were found in one sample sequenced in a study of blood T cell repertoires in COVID-19. This table comes from immunoSEQ multiplex PCR, and its TCRdb copy is limited to in-frame clones, with some not included. Of approximately 180,000 clones in the sample, 80% to 90% were seen once. The sequenced material came from peripheral blood. All receptors come from a woman of 80 years or more with COVID-19, enrolled during active disease.

The rearrangement uses TRBV2 and TRBJ1-1; D not certain. The germline V gene encodes CDR1 SNHLY and CDR2 FYNNEI. The CDR3 totals 13 residues. The ends were cut back, 6 bases at V and 2 bases at J, with 10 bases in the middle. The CDR3 is CASREDQNTEAFF. DNA for the CDR3: TGTGCCAGCAGGGAGGACCAAAACACTGAAGCTTTCTTT.

This sequence joins TRBV4-1 and TRBJ2-7; D is possibly TRBD1 (6 bases). The CDR3 spans 16 residues. V was shortened by 2 bases and J by 4 bases, with 18 bases between the two germline ends. Germline CDR1 MGHRA, CDR2 YSYEKL. The CDR3 region has the DNA TGCGCCAGCAGCCAACATCCGGGGACACGTCTTTACGAGCAGTACTTC. Its protein product is CASSQHPGTRLYEQYF.

This sequence joins TRBV9 and TRBJ2-7; 9 bases map to TRBD2. The CDR3 is 15 amino acids. Germline CDR1 and CDR2: SGDLS and YYNGEE. Trimming took 2 bases from V and 3 from J; bases not matched to a gene: 6. CDR3 sequence reads: CASSVGGGGGYEQYF. In DNA, the CDR3 is TGTGCCAGCAGCGTTGGCGGGGGGGGAGGCTACGAGCAGTACTTC.

In its sample, this clone was seen once. V is TRBV11-3 and J is TRBJ2-3; TRBD2 matches 8 bases. Per the germline V gene, CDR1 is SGHNT and CDR2 is YENEEA. This CDR3 comprises 12 residues. The V and J ends lost 6 bases and 10 bases, in that order; junction bases with no gene match: 6. CDR3 DNA sequence: TGTGCCAGCAGTAAAAGCGGGGGCGCGCAGTATTTT. It encodes CASSKSGGAQYF.

V usage is TRBV5-6 and J usage is TRBJ2-5; 8 bases agree with TRBD1. CDR1 and CDR2 (germline): SGHDT, YYEEEE. This CDR3 contains 13 residues. Trimming removed 5 bases from V and 6 bases from J; junction bases left unmatched: 6. The CDR3: CASSMTGEKTQYF. CDR3 bases: TGTGCCAGCAGTATGACAGGGGAGAAGACCCAGTACTTC. The full variable domain, with the rest looked up from reference TRBV5-6 and TRBJ2-5, is DAGVTQSPTHLIKTRGQQVTLRCSPKSGHDTVSWYQQALGQGPQFIFQYYEEEERQRGNFPDRFSGHQFPNYSSELNVNALLLGDSALYLCASSMTGEKTQYFGPGTRLLVL.

The rearrangement uses TRBV9 and TRBJ2-6; D possibly corresponds to TRBD2 (6 bases). The CDR3 length is 17 residues. V shed 7 bases and J shed 0 bases, with 17 bases lying between them. Germline lookup yields CDR1 SGDLS and CDR2 YYNGEE. The CDR3 DNA is TGTGCCAGCTCCCCCCGGGGGAGCTTCTCTGGGGCCAACGTCCTGACTTTC. Translated, it gives CASSPRGSFSGANVLTF.

The gene calls are TRBV4-1 and TRBJ2-2; a possible D gene is TRBD2 (6 bases). CDR1 MGHRA and CDR2 YSYEKL come from the germline V gene. V was trimmed by 4 bases and J by 5 bases, leaving 14 bases between them. The CDR3 spans 15 residues. The CDR3 bases are TGCGCCAGCAGCCTCCAAGGGCGGGGTACCGGGGAGCTGTTTTTT. Translating it yields CASSLQGRGTGELFF.

This clone came up once. The V and J genes are TRBV27 and TRBJ2-1, with 7 bases matching TRBD2. V lost 1 base and J lost 7; bases outside the gene matches: 7. CDR1 and CDR2 (germline): MNHEY, SMNVEV (reference sequence). This CDR3 is built from 15 residues. For the CDR3, the DNA is TGTGCCAGCAGTTTATTCCGGGAGGTGAGGAATGAGCAGTTCTTC. The encoded protein is CASSLFREVRNEQFF.

The chain carries TRBV6-2 or TRBV6-3 and TRBJ2-5, with TRBD2 matching over 7 bases. Germline V gives CDR1 MNHEY, CDR2 SVGEGT. The CDR3 loop spans 14 amino acids. The V segment lost 2 bases and the J segment 5 bases; nucleotides outside the gene matches: 5. The CDR3 sequence: CASSYMGGYETQYF. The CDR3 nucleotides read TGTGCCAGCAGTTACATGGGAGGGTACGAGACCCAGTACTTC.

The sample holds one count of this clone. V gene TRBV5-4 combines with J gene TRBJ1-3; unclear D gene. The V end lost 0 bases, the J end lost 0 bases, and 7 bases lay between the germline ends. Germline V gene data show CDR1 as SGHNT and CDR2 as YYREEE (reference sequence). This CDR3 is built from 15 residues. DNA for the CDR3: TGTGCCAGCAGCTTGGATCCCTACTCTGGAAACACCATATATTTT. This translates into CASSLDPYSGNTIYF.

This sequence joins TRBV2 and TRBJ2-1, with 12 bases matching TRBD2. The trim removed 6 bases at V and 9 bases at J, leaving 6 bases unmatched. Germline V gene lookup returns CDR1 SNHLY and CDR2 FYNNEI. The CDR3 is 14 amino acids. The CDR3 DNA reads as TGTGCCAGCAGAGGACTAGCGGGAAGGGGTGAGCAGTTCTTC. It encodes CASRGLAGRGEQFF. The full variable domain, its missing parts supplied by reference TRBV2 and TRBJ2-1, is EPEVTQTPSHQVTQMGQEVILRCVPISNHLYFYWYRQILGQKVEFLVSFYNNEISEKSEIFDDQFSVERPDGSNFTLKIRSTKLEDSAMYFCASRGLAGRGEQFFGPGTRLTVL.

This chain connects TRBV6-2 or TRBV6-3 to TRBJ2-1, with 8 bases fitting TRBD1. CDR1 is MNHEY and CDR2 is SVGEGT in the germline V gene. After removal of 5 bases from V and 8 bases from J, the junction contained 17 bases not matched to a gene. There are 17 residues in the CDR3. The CDR3 protein is CASSAQTWTGSLDEQFF. The CDR3 nucleotides read TGTGCCAGCAGTGCCCAGACTTGGACAGGGAGTCTCGATGAGCAGTTCTTC.

The gene calls are TRBV5-1 and TRBJ2-5; a weak D match, TRBD1 (5 bases). The V and J ends lost 0 bases and 3 bases respectively, with 9 bases between them. From germline, CDR1 is SGHRS and CDR2 YFSETQ. The CDR3 covers 14 residues. CDR3 amino acids: CASSLDGREETQYF. Written as DNA, the CDR3 is TGCGCCAGCAGCTTGGATGGCAGGGAAGAGACCCAGTACTTC.

The chain has TRBV7-2 and TRBJ2-3, with no clear D. The CDR3 totals 16 residues. Trimming cost V 2 bases and J 0 bases, with 12 bases left between them. Germline-derived CDR1 and CDR2 are SGHTA and FQGNSA. The CDR3: CASSLLGSASTDTQYF. The CDR3 DNA reads TGTGCCAGCAGCTTACTAGGAAGCGCTAGCACAGATACGCAGTATTTT.

The chain uses TRBV10-3 and TRBJ1-1, with D perhaps matching TRBD1 (5 bases). This CDR3 region has 13 residues. Trimming left V 0 bases short and J 8 bases short, with 10 bases between. The V gene's germline CDR1 is ENHRY and CDR2 SYGVKD. CDR3: CAISESSKGEAFF. CDR3 bases: TGTGCCATCAGTGAGTCTTCGAAGGGGGAAGCTTTCTTT.

The genes are TRBV4-2 and TRBJ2-5; 12 bases line up with TRBD2. The V segment lost 1 base and the J segment 5 bases; nucleotides outside the gene matches: 11. The CDR3 runs to 18 residues. From germline, CDR1 is LGHNA and CDR2 YNFKEQ. The CDR3 DNA sequence: TGTGCCAGCAGCCAAGGCGGCGGGCTAGCGGGAGGGCGGGAGACCCAGTACTTC. This gives the protein CASSQGGGLAGGRETQYF.

The chain combines TRBV30 with TRBJ1-6, with 9 bases aligning to TRBD1. The junction had 3 bases not matched to a gene; V was cut back by 4 bases and J by 2 bases. The CDR3 consists of 15 residues. Germline values: CDR1 GTSNPN, CDR2 SVGIG (reference sequence). CDR3 DNA sequence: TGTGCCTGGAAGACAGGGGGTACCTATAATTCACCCCTCCACTTT. As protein: CAWKTGGTYNSPLHF.

The CDR3 nucleotides are TGCGCCAGCAGCTACGCGGGGGCCGGGGAGCTGTTTTTT. Translating it yields CASSYAGAGELFF. The chain is built from TRBV5-1 and TRBJ2-2; the match to TRBD2 covers 7 bases. CDR1 and CDR2 from the germline V gene are SGHRS and YFSETQ. The junction had 2 bases not matched to a gene; V was cut back by 3 bases and J by 6 bases. The CDR3 loop spans 13 amino acids.

CDR3 DNA sequence: TGTGCCAGCCGGGCGGGGACTTTCGCCTACGAGCAGTACTTC. Translated, it gives CASRAGTFAYEQYF. The chain is built from TRBV2 and TRBJ2-7; D might be TRBD2 (6 bases). Trimming shortened V by 8 bases and J by 2 bases, and 16 bases separated the two germline ends. The CDR3 totals 14 residues. The germline V gene has CDR1 SNHLY and CDR2 FYNNEI. The full variable domain, rest sourced from reference TRBV2 and TRBJ2-7, is EPEVTQTPSHQVTQMGQEVILRCVPISNHLYFYWYRQILGQKVEFLVSFYNNEISEKSEIFDDQFSVERPDGSNFTLKIRSTKLEDSAMYFCASRAGTFAYEQYFGPGTRLTVT.

This chain uses TRBV2 with TRBJ1-3; D possibly corresponds to TRBD1 (5 bases). Germline CDR1 and CDR2: SNHLY and FYNNEI. Deletions cut 4 bases from V and 3 bases from J, with 13 bases between. CDR3 size: 15 residues. In DNA form, the CDR3 reads TGTGCCAGCAGTGGGGGACTCACGGGTGGAAACACCATATATTTT. Encoded protein: CASSGGLTGGNTIYF.

The chain combines TRBV7-9 with TRBJ2-1; TRBD2 agrees at 7 bases. V was clipped by 10 bases and J by 0 bases; unmatched bases: 6. The CDR3 sequence is 14 residues long. Looked up from germline, CDR1 is SEHNR and CDR2 is FQNEAQ (reference sequence). The CDR3 DNA follows: TGTGCCATAACAAGCGGGGACTCCTACAATGAGCAGTTCTTC. Translated: CAITSGDSYNEQFF.

This rearrangement joins TRBV7-8 to TRBJ2-7; 13 bases align to TRBD2. The germline CDR1 and CDR2 sequences are SGHVS and FQNEAQ. V was clipped by 4 bases and J by 0 bases; unmatched bases: 0. The CDR3 is 15 residues long. In DNA form, the CDR3 reads TGTGCCAGCAGCTGGACTAGCGGGGGCTCCTACGAGCAGTACTTC. Encoded protein: CASSWTSGGSYEQYF.

This clone was picked up one time. This chain connects TRBV5-1 to TRBJ1-1; D possibly corresponds to TRBD1 (5 bases). The germline V gene has CDR1 SGHRS and CDR2 YFSETQ. The CDR3 length is 14 residues. V was trimmed by 2 bases and J by 1 base, leaving 9 bases between them. The CDR3 reads CASSLGEENTEAFF. The CDR3 coding sequence is TGCGCCAGCAGCTTAGGGGAGGAGAACACTGAAGCTTTCTTT.

The rearrangement uses TRBV7-3 and TRBJ1-3, with 11 positions matching TRBD1. J gave up 2 bases and V 0 bases, and 0 bases lay outside the gene matches. The CDR3 extends over 16 amino acids. CDR1 and CDR2 (germline): SGHTA, FQGTGA. DNA of the CDR3: TGTGCCAGCAGCTTAACGGGACAGGGGGCTGGAAACACCATATATTTT. This encodes CASSLTGQGAGNTIYF.